This TCR beta chain originates from a study of CD8 T cells in Susac syndrome. This CDR3 comprises 17 residues. Trimming removed 3 bases from V and 0 bases from J; junction bases left unmatched: 5. The germline gives CDR1 MNHEY, CDR2 SVGAGI. It was with random hexamers that roughly 0.45 to 1 ug RNA was reverse transcribed. Amplification of TCR beta CDR3 was carried out by immunoSEQ multiplex PCR, which covered 54 Vbeta and 13 Jbeta segments. TCRdb fed the immunoSEQ multiplex PCR reads into MiXCR, producing one record per CDR3 protein. Of about 440,000 distinct CDR3 sequences detected, more than 80% appear once; the ten largest clones hold roughly 0.1%. Each multiple sclerosis control was a treatment-naive patient with relapsing-remitting disease that was either stable or active. While CD8+ and CD4+ T cells were isolated negatively, TEMRA cells were enriched by FACS.

The TCR comes from a human donor with multiple sclerosis. The sequencing sample was made of CD8+ T cells from PBMCs. This chain uses TRBV6-5 with TRBJ2-6, with 7 bases aligning to TRBD2. The CDR3 is CASSYWGGNSGANVLTF. The CDR3 DNA reads as TGTGCCAGCAGTTATTGGGGGGGAAACTCTGGGGCCAACGTCCTGACTTTC.